Following are 19 T cell receptor beta chains from one sample sequenced in a study of T cell responses to AZD1222 COVID-19 vaccine. Some clones are missing from TCRdb's copy, which holds only in-frame ones; the method was immunoSEQ multiplex PCR. In the table there are around 89,000 clones, approximately 91% of which are singletons. Sequenced here: peripheral blood, sampled on day 0 of AZD1222 vaccination. The receptor source for this set is an adult in good health.

The chain carries TRBV5-1 and TRBJ1-6; TRBD1 matches 7 bases. CDR1 SGHRS and CDR2 YFSETQ come from the germline V gene. Losses at the gene ends were 4 bases for V and 10 bases for J; bases not matched to a gene: 11. This CDR3 spans 15 amino acids. CDR3 protein: CASSVTTGVESPLHF. Here the CDR3 DNA reads TGCGCCAGCAGCGTGACTACAGGGGTGGAGTCACCCCTCCACTTT.

The DNA of the CDR3 is TGTGCCAGCAGCCAAGAAGGTGGGACCGGGACAGAGTACTTC. Its translation is CASSQEGGTGTEYF. This chain links TRBV3-1 (or the pseudogene TRBV3-2) with TRBJ2-5, with 7 nucleotides matching TRBD1. Per the germline V gene, CDR1 is LGHDT and CDR2 is YNNKEL (reference sequence). With 0 bases clipped from V and 12 bases from J, the junction kept 10 bases outside the gene matches. CDR3 length equals 14 residues.

V is TRBV3-1 (or the pseudogene TRBV3-2) and J is TRBJ1-1; D is uncertain. Trimming took off 2 bases at V and 6 bases at J, with 10 bases between the two ends. Germline lookup yields CDR1 LGHDT and CDR2 YNNKEL (reference sequence). This CDR3 spans 13 amino acids. This CDR3 reads CASSQLVNPEAFF. CDR3 DNA sequence: TGTGCCAGCAGCCAACTAGTAAACCCTGAAGCTTTCTTT.

CDR3 DNA sequence: TGTGCCAGCAGCCAACTAGCGCCCGAGCAGTTCTTC. Its translation: CASSQLAPEQFF. The gene calls are TRBV7-8 and TRBJ2-1; the match to TRBD2 covers 7 bases. Germline V lookup: CDR1 SGHVS, CDR2 FQNEAQ. CDR3 length: 12 residues. The J segment lost 10 bases and the V segment lost 5 bases, leaving 5 bases of the junction unmatched.

Comments on this clone: A junction end diverges from the germline sequence, so it may reflect a read error. The V gene is TRBV4-3, the J gene TRBJ2-3, with 7 bases fitting TRBD2. The CDR3 sequence is 13 residues long. The germline CDR1 and CDR2 sequences are LGHNA and YSLEER. CDR3 nucleotides: TGCGCCAGCAGCCAAGAAGCGGGGCGGGGCGACCATTTT. This codes for CASSQEAGRGDHF.

The chain has TRBV10-2 and TRBJ1-2; weak D call: TRBD1 (5 bases). Deletions cut 6 bases from V and 4 bases from J, with 9 bases between. This CDR3 region has 12 residues. The germline V gene encodes CDR1 WSHSY and CDR2 SAAADI. DNA of the CDR3: TGCGCCAGCAGGACTGACAGCTATGGCTACACCTTC. Its translation is CASRTDSYGYTF.

This clone was recorded once. This rearrangement joins TRBV5-4 to TRBJ2-7; 10 nucleotides match TRBD1. CDR3 length: 16 residues. Trimming cost V 4 bases and J 4 bases; bases outside gene matches: 11. CDR1 and CDR2 (germline): SGHNT, YYREEE (reference sequence). The CDR3 loop is CASSGNPGTGEYEQYF. DNA of the CDR3: TGTGCCAGCAGCGGGAATCCCGGGACAGGGGAGTACGAGCAGTACTTC.

This chain joins TRBV29-1 and TRBJ1-3, with D perhaps matching TRBD1 (6 bases). The CDR3 sequence is 13 residues long. Germline lookup yields CDR1 SQVTM and CDR2 ANQGSEA. V was pared by 6 bases and J by 1 base, with 10 bases between. The CDR3 bases are TGCAGCGTAAGGGGGTGGTCTGGAAACACCATATATTTT. Its translation: CSVRGWSGNTIYF.

The chain is built from TRBV4-2 and TRBJ2-7, with unresolved D. This CDR3 has 17 amino acids. V dropped 0 bases and J dropped 7 bases, with 22 bases sitting between them. Germline values: CDR1 LGHNA, CDR2 YNFKEQ. CDR3 bases: TGTGCCAGCAGCCAAGATTCCCCCCCCCACCCGCGGCAAGAGCAGTACTTC. Protein product: CASSQDSPPHPRQEQYF.

The chain recombines TRBV2 with TRBJ1-2; tentatively, D is TRBD1 (5 bases). This CDR3 spans 14 amino acids. V lost 3 bases to trimming and J lost 2 bases, with 10 bases between them. The germline V gene has CDR1 SNHLY and CDR2 FYNNEI. The DNA of the CDR3 is TGTGCCAGCAGTGATTTGGGGGGAAACTATGGCTACACCTTC. Translation: CASSDLGGNYGYTF.

This clone has only a few counts. The chain links TRBV28 to TRBJ1-5; D perhaps matches TRBD1 (5 bases). Trimming shortened V by 5 bases and J by 4 bases, and 18 bases separated the two germline ends. The CDR3 sequence is 16 residues long. CDR1 is MDHEN and CDR2 is SYDVKM in the germline V gene. The CDR3 sequence: CASSPLSQGGNQPQHF. DNA of the CDR3: TGTGCCAGCAGTCCGCTTAGCCAGGGTGGGAATCAGCCCCAGCATTTT.

This clone is a singleton in its sample. The chain is built from TRBV4-1 and TRBJ2-1; 9 nucleotides align to TRBD2. Germline assignment: CDR1 MGHRA and CDR2 YSYEKL. The CDR3 runs 16 residues. Germline trimming cut 2 bases from V and 4 bases from J; bases unmatched to any gene: 6. The CDR3 DNA reads as TGCGCCAGCAGCCAACAGCTAGCGGGGACATACAATGAGCAGTTCTTC. It translates to CASSQQLAGTYNEQFF.

This rearrangement joins TRBV5-1 to TRBJ2-1; D may be TRBD1 (6 bases). Germline lookup yields CDR1 SGHRS and CDR2 YFSETQ. The germline V and J ends were trimmed by 2 bases and 4 bases, with 13 bases remaining between them. The CDR3 loop spans 15 amino acids. The CDR3 coding sequence is TGCGCCAGCAGCTTAGGGGGACAAATTTACAATGAGCAGTTCTTC. Its translation is CASSLGGQIYNEQFF.

V gene TRBV10-3 combines with J gene TRBJ1-3; 10 positions match TRBD1. The CDR3 runs to 14 residues. The J segment lost 4 bases and the V segment lost 6 bases, leaving 3 bases of the junction unmatched. Germline CDR1 reads ENHRY; CDR2 reads SYGVKD. The CDR3 spells CAIRGQGFGNTIYF. CDR3 bases: TGTGCCATCAGGGGACAGGGGTTCGGAAACACCATATATTTT.

The chain couples TRBV4-1 to TRBJ2-5, with D uncertain. Trimming left V 5 bases short and J 4 bases short, with 11 bases between. CDR1 is MGHRA, CDR2 YSYEKL, per germline. The CDR3 totals 13 residues. For the CDR3, the DNA is TGCGCCAGCAGCAGGGTCCTGGGAGAGACCCAGTACTTC. This translates into CASSRVLGETQYF.

The gene calls are TRBV9 and TRBJ1-3; D is possibly TRBD1 (5 bases). The CDR3 loop spans 15 amino acids. Germline CDR1 reads SGDLS; CDR2 reads YYNGEE. V was shortened by 0 bases and J by 0 bases, with 7 bases between the two germline ends. In nucleotides, the CDR3 is TGTGCCAGCAGCGTAGGACAGAACTCTGGAAACACCATATATTTT. It translates to CASSVGQNSGNTIYF.

The chain employs TRBV5-8 and TRBJ2-7; D is unclear. The CDR3 spans 11 residues. V shed 4 bases and J shed 5 bases, with 7 bases lying between them. CDR1 and CDR2 (germline): SGHTS, YDEGEE. The CDR3 sequence is CASSRQNEQYF. CDR3 nucleotide sequence: TGTGCCAGCAGCCGGCAGAACGAGCAGTACTTC.

V is TRBV18 and J is TRBJ2-7; 8 bases are a match to TRBD1. CDR1 and CDR2 (germline): KGHSH, LQKENI. J gave up 7 bases and V 3 bases, and 11 bases lay outside the gene matches. The CDR3 has 15 residues. This chain's CDR3 is CASSPPGQAYVEQYF. The CDR3 DNA reads TGTGCCAGCTCACCCCCGGGACAGGCCTACGTAGAGCAGTACTTC.

The rearrangement links TRBV4-3 to TRBJ1-2; D may be TRBD1 (6 bases). CDR1 is LGHNA, CDR2 YSLEER, per germline. V dropped 2 bases and J dropped 7 bases, with 11 bases sitting between them. CDR3 length equals 13 residues. In DNA, the CDR3 is TGCGCCAGCAGCCAACCAGGGGTGGCTGGCTACACCTTC. Residues: CASSQPGVAGYTF.